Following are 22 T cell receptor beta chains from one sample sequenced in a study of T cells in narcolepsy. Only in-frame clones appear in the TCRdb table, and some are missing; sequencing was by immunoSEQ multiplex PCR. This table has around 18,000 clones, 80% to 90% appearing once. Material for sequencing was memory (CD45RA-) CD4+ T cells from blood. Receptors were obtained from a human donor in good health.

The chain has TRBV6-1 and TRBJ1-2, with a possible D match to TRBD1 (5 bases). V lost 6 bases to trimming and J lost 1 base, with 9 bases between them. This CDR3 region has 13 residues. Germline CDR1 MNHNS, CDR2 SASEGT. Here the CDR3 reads CASRETVNYGYTF. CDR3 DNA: TGTGCCAGCAGAGAGACAGTTAACTATGGCTACACCTTC.

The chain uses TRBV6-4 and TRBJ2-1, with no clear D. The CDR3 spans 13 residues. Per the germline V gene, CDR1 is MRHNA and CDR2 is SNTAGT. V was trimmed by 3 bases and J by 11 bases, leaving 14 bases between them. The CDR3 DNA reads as TGTGCCAGCAGTGAACGGTCGGCGGAAAAGCAGTTCTTC. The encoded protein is CASSERSAEKQFF.

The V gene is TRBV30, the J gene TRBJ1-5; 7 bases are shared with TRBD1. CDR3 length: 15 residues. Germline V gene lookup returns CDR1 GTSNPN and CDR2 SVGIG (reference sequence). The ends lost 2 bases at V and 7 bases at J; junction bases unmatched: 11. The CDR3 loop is CAWSPPGRGGQPQHF. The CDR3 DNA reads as TGTGCCTGGAGTCCCCCGGGCAGGGGGGGGCAGCCCCAGCATTTT.

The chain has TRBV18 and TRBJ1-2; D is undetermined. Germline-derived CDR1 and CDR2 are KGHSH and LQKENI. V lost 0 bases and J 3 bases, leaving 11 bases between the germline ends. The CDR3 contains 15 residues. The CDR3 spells CASSPPALGYYGYTF. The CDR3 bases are TGTGCCAGCTCACCACCGGCACTAGGGTACTATGGCTACACCTTC.

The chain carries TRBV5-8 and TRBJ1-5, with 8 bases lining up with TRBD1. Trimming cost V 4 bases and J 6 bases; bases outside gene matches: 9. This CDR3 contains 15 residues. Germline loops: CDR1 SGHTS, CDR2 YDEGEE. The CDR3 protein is CASSLSGGSGQPQHF. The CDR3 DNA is TGTGCCAGCAGCCTGTCAGGGGGCTCGGGTCAGCCCCAGCATTTT.

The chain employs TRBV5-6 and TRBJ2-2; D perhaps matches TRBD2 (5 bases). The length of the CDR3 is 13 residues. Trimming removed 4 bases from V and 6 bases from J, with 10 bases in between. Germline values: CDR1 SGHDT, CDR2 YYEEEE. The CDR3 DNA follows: TGTGCCAGCAGCCGACTACGGCCCGGGGAGCTGTTTTTT. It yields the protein CASSRLRPGELFF.

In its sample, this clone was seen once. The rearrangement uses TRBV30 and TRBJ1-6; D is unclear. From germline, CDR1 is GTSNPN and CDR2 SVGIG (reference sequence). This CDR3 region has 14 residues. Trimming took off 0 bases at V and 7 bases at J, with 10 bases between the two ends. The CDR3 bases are TGTGCCTGGAGTGTCGGCGGAATCAATTCACCCCTCCACTTT. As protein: CAWSVGGINSPLHF. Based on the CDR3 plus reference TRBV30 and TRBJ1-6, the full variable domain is SQTIHQWPATLVQPVGSPLSLECTVEGTSNPNLYWYRQAAGRGLQLLFYSVGIGQISSEVPQNLSASRPQDRQFILSSKKLLLSDSGFYLCAWSVGGINSPLHFGNGTRLTVT.

The CDR3 loop is CATSRDRGSWSTDTQYF. The CDR3 nucleotides are TGTGCCACCAGCAGAGATAGGGGTAGCTGGAGCACAGATACGCAGTATTTT. The chain is built from TRBV15 and TRBJ2-3; weak D call: TRBD1 (5 bases). V was cut by 0 bases and J by 0 bases, with 13 bases left in between. Germline V gene data show CDR1 as LNHNV and CDR2 as YYDKDF (reference sequence). The CDR3 runs to 17 residues. The full variable domain, completed using reference TRBV15 and TRBJ2-3, is DAMVIQNPRYQVTQFGKPVTLSCSQTLNHNVMYWYQQKSSQAPKLLFHYYDKDFNNEADTPDNFQSRRPNTSFCFLDIRSPGLGDTAMYLCATSRDRGSWSTDTQYFGPGTRLTVL.

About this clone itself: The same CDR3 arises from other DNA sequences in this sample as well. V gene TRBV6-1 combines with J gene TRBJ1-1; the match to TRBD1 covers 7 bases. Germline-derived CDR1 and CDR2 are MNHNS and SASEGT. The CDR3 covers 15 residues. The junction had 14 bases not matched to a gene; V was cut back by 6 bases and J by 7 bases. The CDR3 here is CASRPRGQAPFEAFF. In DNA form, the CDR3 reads TGTGCCAGCAGGCCCCGCGGACAGGCCCCTTTTGAAGCTTTCTTT.

The CDR3 nucleotides are TGTGCCACCAGCAGAGATCTCCGGAGGCTCTCTGGAAACACCATATATTTT. Translating it yields CATSRDLRRLSGNTIYF. This sequence joins TRBV15 and TRBJ1-3, with D uncertain. The germline V gene has CDR1 LNHNV and CDR2 YYDKDF (reference sequence). The CDR3 totals 17 residues. V was clipped by 0 bases and J by 0 bases, with 12 bases between them.

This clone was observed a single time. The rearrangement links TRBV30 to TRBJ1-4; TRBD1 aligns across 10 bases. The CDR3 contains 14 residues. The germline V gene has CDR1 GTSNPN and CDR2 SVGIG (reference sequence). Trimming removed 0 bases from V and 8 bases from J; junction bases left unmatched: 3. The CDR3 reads CAWSVGTGAEKLFF. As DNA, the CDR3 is TGTGCCTGGAGTGTAGGGACAGGGGCAGAAAAACTGTTTTTT.

The CDR3 sequence is CASSSSGFQETQYF. The CDR3 DNA is TGTGCCAGCAGCTCTTCGGGGTTCCAAGAGACCCAGTACTTC. This chain joins TRBV7-2 and TRBJ2-5; tentatively, D is TRBD2 (5 bases). The V end lost 4 bases, the J end lost 1 base, and 10 bases lay between the germline ends. In germline, CDR1 is SGHTA, CDR2 FQGNSA. The CDR3 extends over 14 amino acids.

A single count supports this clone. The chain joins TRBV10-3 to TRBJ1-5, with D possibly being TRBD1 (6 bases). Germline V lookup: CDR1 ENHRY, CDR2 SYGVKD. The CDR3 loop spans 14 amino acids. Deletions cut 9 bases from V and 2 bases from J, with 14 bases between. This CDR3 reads CAIATGGGNQPQHF. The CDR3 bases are TGTGCCATTGCGACAGGAGGGGGCAATCAGCCCCAGCATTTT.

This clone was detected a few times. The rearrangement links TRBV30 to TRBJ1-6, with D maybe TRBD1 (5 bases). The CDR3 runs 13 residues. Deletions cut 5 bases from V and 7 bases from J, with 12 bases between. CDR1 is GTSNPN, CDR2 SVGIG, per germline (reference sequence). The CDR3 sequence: CAWGGRENSPLHF. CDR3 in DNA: TGTGCCTGGGGGGGACGGGAGAATTCACCCCTCCACTTT.

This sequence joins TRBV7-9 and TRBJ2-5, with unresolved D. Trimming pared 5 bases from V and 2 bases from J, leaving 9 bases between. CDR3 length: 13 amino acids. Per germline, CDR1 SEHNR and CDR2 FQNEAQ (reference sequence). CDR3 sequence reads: CASSSYPQETQYF. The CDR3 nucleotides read TGTGCCAGCAGCAGTTACCCTCAAGAGACCCAGTACTTC.

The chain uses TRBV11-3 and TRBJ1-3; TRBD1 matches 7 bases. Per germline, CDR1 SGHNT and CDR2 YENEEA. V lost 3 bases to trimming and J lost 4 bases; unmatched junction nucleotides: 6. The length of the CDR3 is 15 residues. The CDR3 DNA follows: TGTGCCAGCAGCTTCGCCGGGACAGTCGGAAACACCATATATTTT. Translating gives CASSFAGTVGNTIYF.

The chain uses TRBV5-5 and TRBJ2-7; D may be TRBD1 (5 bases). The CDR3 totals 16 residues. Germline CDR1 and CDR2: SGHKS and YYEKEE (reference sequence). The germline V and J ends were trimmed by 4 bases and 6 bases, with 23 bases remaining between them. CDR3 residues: CASSPYVGRASGEQYF. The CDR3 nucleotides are TGTGCCAGCAGCCCCTATGTGGGCAGGGCTTCTGGCGAGCAGTACTTC.

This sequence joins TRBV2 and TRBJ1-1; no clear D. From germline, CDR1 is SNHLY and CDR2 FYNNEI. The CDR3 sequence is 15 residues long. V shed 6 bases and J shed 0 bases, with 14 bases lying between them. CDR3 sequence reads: CASSIIQALNTEAFF. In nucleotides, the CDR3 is TGTGCCAGCAGCATAATTCAGGCCCTGAACACTGAAGCTTTCTTT.

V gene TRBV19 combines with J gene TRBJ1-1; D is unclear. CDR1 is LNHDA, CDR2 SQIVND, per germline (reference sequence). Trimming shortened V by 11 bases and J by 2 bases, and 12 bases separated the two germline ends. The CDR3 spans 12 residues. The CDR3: CAAVGSNTEAFF. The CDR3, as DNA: TGTGCCGCTGTAGGCTCCAACACTGAAGCTTTCTTT.

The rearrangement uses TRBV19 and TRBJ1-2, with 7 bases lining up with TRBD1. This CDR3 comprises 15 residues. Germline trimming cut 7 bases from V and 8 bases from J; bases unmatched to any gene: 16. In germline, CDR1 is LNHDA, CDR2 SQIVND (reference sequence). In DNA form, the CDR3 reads TGTGCCAGTAACCCCCGGGACAGCAGGGTCCTCGGCTACACCTTC. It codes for CASNPRDSRVLGYTF.

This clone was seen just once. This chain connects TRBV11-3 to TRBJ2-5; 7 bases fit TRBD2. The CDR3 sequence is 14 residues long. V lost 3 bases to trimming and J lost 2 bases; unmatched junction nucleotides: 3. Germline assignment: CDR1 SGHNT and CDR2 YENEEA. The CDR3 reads CASSLGGSQETQYF. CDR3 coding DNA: TGTGCCAGCAGCTTGGGCGGGAGTCAAGAGACCCAGTACTTC.

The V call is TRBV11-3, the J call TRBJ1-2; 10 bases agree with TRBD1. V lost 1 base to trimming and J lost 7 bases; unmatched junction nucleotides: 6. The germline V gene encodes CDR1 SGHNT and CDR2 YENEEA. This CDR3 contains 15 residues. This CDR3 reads CASSLVRDRGSGYTF. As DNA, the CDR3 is TGTGCCAGCAGCTTAGTTCGGGACAGGGGCTCTGGCTACACCTTC. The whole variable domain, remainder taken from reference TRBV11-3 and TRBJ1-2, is EAGVVQSPRYKIIEKKQPVAFWCNPISGHNTLYWYLQNLGQGPELLIRYENEEAVDDSQLPKDRFSAERLKGVDSTLKIQPAELGDSAVYLCASSLVRDRGSGYTFGSGTRLTVV.